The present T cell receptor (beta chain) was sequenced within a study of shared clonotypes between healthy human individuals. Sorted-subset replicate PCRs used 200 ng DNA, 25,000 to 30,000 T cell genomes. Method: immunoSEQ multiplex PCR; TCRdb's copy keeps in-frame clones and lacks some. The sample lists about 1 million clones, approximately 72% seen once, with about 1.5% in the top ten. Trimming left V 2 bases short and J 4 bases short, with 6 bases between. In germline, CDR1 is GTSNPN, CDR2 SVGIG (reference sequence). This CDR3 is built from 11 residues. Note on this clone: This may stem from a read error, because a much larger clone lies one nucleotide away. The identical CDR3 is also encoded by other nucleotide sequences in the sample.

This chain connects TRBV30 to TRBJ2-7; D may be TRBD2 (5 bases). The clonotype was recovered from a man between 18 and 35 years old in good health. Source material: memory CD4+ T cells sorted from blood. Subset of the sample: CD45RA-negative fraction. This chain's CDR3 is CAWSRGYEQYF. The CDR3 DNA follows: TGTGCCTGGAGTCGGGGTTACGAGCAGTACTTC.